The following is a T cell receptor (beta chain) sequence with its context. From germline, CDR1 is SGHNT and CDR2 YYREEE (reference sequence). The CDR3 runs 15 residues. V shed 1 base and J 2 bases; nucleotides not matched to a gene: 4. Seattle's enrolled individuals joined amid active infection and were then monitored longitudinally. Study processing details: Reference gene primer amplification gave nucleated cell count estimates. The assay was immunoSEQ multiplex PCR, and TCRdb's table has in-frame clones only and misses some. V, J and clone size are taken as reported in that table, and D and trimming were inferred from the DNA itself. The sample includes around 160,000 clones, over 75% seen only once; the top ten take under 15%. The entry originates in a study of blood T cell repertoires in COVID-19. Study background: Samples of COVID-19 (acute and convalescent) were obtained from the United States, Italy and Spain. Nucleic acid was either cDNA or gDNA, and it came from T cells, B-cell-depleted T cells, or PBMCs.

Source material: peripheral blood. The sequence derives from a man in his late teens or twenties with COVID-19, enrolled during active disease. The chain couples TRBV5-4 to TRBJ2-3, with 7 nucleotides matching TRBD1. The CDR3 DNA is TGTGCCAGCAGCTTGTCGACAGGGACCACAGATACGCAGTATTTT. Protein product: CASSLSTGTTDTQYF.